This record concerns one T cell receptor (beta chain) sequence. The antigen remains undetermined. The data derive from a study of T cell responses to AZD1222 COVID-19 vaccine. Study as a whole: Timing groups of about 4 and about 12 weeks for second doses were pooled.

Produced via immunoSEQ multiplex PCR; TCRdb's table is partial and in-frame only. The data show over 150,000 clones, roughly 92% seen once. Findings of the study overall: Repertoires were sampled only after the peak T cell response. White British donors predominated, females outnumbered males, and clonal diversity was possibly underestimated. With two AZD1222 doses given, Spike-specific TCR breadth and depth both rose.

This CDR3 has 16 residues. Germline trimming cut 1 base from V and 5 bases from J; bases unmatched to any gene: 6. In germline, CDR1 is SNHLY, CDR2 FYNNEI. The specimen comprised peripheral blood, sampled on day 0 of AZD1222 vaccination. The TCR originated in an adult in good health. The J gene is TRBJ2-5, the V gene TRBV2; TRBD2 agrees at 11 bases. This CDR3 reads CASSEELAGGLETQYF. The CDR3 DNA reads TGTGCCAGCAGTGAAGAATTAGCGGGGGGGCTCGAGACCCAGTACTTC.